This TCR beta chain was obtained from a study of T cell responses to AZD1222 COVID-19 vaccine. Findings and caveats of the study: Among the donors, most were white British and more were female, and clonal diversity was possibly underestimated. Repertoires were collected only later (after the peak T cell response had occurred). Spike as a whole was targeted by vaccine-associated CD4 TCRs, dominant at 160-218 and 743-854.

Points on this clone: Its cognate antigen is unknown.

This table comes from immunoSEQ multiplex PCR, and its TCRdb copy is limited to in-frame clones, with some not included. Among 100,000 to 150,000 clones listed, around nine tenths were seen once. The starting material was peripheral blood, obtained on day 0 of AZD1222 vaccination. This clonotype was obtained from an adult in good health.

CDR3 region: CSVEDLGSLGAFF. As DNA, the CDR3 is TGCAGCGTTGAAGATCTGGGGAGTCTCGGAGCTTTCTTT. The chain is built from TRBV29-1 and TRBJ1-1; D gene uncertain. The CDR3 loop spans 13 amino acids. Trimming took off 0 bases at V and 10 bases at J, with 15 bases between the two ends. CDR1 is SQVTM and CDR2 is ANQGSEA in the germline V gene.